A single T cell receptor beta chain is shown here with its context. Its antigen is unknown. This sample was included in a study of T cells after yellow fever vaccination. Trimming stripped 0 bases from V and 0 bases from J, with 18 bases between. The germline V gene encodes CDR1 SGHVS and CDR2 FNYEAQ. This CDR3 has 19 residues. Study observations and caveats: Abundant clonotypes from the bulk population could get into FACS-sorted repertoires as contaminants. It was a weaker secondary response, yet one that peaked faster, at day 5 versus 15. After the booster, nearly 98% of CD4 and approximately 87% of CD8 primary-response clones were re-detected.

UMIs and a universal primer site were added when TCR cDNA was made by 5'RACE template switching. TCRdb used MiXCR to reprocess the 5' RACE reads, holding one entry per CDR3 protein. Of hundreds of thousands of distinct CDR3 sequences listed, roughly 7.5% are singletons. The clonotype originates from a man in his late teens or twenties who received the YFV17D yellow fever vaccine. Sample: PBMCs, taken approximately 47 days after the first yellow fever vaccination. V is TRBV7-6 and J is TRBJ2-4; D is uncertain. CDR3 coding DNA: TGTGCCAGCAGCTTAGCTCCCCCCTTATCTCGGATAGCCAAAAACATTCAGTACTTC. Amino acid sequence: CASSLAPPLSRIAKNIQYF.